This T cell receptor (beta chain) was observed in a study of type 1 and type 2 diabetes patients. On the study more broadly: The cohort mixed type 1 diabetes, type 2 diabetes and nondiabetic donors. CD4+ or CD8+ T cells were positively selected from PBMCs with microbeads. Across the study, 15 million to 20 million paired-end reads were produced. Overall study results and limits: A median of one highly-expanded CD4+ clone, covering around 4% of reads, occurred in type 2 diabetes.

PCR was run on genomic DNA. The TCR beta CDR3 region was amplified using 30 forward and 13 reverse primers. TCRdb re-analysed the multiplex PCR reads in MiXCR, keeping a single row per CDR3 protein. The sample records approximately 260,000 distinct CDR3 sequences, around 50% being singletons. In regard to this clonotype: Its target is not known.

The source is a man younger than 35 with type 2 diabetes. The sequencing sample was made of peripheral blood mononuclear cells (PBMCs).

CDR3 sequence: CASSPETLNSPLHF. As DNA, the CDR3 is TGTGCCAGCTCACCGGAGACACTCAATTCACCCCTCCACTTT. The rearrangement joins TRBV18 to TRBJ1-6; no clear D. The CDR3 is made up of 14 amino acids. The germline gives CDR1 KGHSH, CDR2 LQKENI. V lost 3 bases and J lost 7, with 10 bases in between.